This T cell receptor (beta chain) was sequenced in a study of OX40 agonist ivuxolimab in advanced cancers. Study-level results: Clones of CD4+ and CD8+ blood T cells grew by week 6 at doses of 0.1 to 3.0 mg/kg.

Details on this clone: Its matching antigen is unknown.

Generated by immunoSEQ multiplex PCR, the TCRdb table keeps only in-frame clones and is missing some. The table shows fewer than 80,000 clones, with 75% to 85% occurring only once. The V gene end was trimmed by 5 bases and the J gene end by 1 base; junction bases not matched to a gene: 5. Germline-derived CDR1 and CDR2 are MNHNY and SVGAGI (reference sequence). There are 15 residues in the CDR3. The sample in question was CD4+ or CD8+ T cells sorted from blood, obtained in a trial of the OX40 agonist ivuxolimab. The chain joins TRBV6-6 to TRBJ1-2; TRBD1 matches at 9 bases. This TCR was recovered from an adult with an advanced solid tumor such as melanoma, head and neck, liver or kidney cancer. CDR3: CASSRQGGLNYGYTF. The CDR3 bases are TGTGCCAGCAGTAGACAGGGGGGCCTTAACTATGGCTACACCTTC.